The rows below give T cell receptor beta chains drawn from one sample of a study of blood T cell repertoires in COVID-19. The data were produced by immunoSEQ multiplex PCR, yet TCRdb's version contains in-frame clones alone and is incomplete. The data contain 220,000 or so clones, about 80% of them seen just once; the ten biggest clones take up approximately 3%. Material for sequencing was peripheral blood. Every receptor here comes from a woman aged 25-40 years who had recovered from COVID-19. The CDR3 runs from the conserved cysteine through the conserved F or W. D genes are given only for firm matches. Expanded clones get a size class; other rows say once, few or many, or leave the size out.

clone size,V gene,J gene,D gene,CDR3 length,CDR3 protein,CDR3 DNA
.,TRBV28,TRBJ1-2,.,15,CASSFGVRADYGYTF,TGTGCCAGCAGTTTCGGCGTCAGGGCGGACTATGGCTACACCTTC
.,TRBV4-1,TRBJ2-1,.,12,CASSQERGEQFF,TGCGCCAGCAGCCAAGAGAGAGGCGAGCAGTTCTTC
.,TRBV5-6,TRBJ2-2,TRBD2,19,CASSLLRLAGVFEPGELFF,TGTGCCAGCAGCTTGCTAAGACTAGCGGGAGTATTTGAACCCGGGGAGCTGTTTTTT
.,TRBV30,TRBJ2-7,TRBD2,15,CAWERDRGFSYEQYF,TGTGCCTGGGAGCGGGACCGAGGTTTCTCCTACGAGCAGTACTTC
.,TRBV5-1,TRBJ1-1,.,13,CASSVTGIGEAFF,TGCGCCAGCAGCGTCACAGGGATAGGGGAAGCTTTCTTT
.,TRBV27,TRBJ2-6,.,13,CASSFRGANVLTF,TGTGCCAGCAGTTTTCGTGGGGCCAACGTCCTGACTTTC
.,TRBV9,TRBJ2-7,.,14,CASSRQSSAYEQYF,TGTGCCAGCAGCCGCCAATCTAGCGCCTACGAGCAGTACTTC
.,TRBV6-4,TRBJ1-1,.,15,CASRENGLMNTEAFF,TGTGCCAGCAGGGAGAATGGCCTCATGAACACTGAAGCTTTCTTT
.,TRBV27,TRBJ2-3,TRBD1,17,CASSLTPGTASTDTQYF,TGTGCCAGCAGTTTAACCCCGGGGACAGCTAGCACAGATACGCAGTATTTT
.,TRBV30,TRBJ1-6,.,12,CACGRENSPLHF,TGTGCCTGCGGACGGGAAAATTCACCCCTCCACTTT
.,TRBV6-5,TRBJ2-7,.,13,CASSHTGNYEQYF,TGTGCCAGCAGCCACACAGGGAACTACGAGCAGTACTTC
.,TRBV27,TRBJ1-1,.,15,CASYLTQGLNTEAFF,TGTGCCAGCTACCTAACCCAGGGGCTAAACACTGAAGCTTTCTTT
.,TRBV9,TRBJ1-2,.,12,CASSGGDYGYTF,TGTGCCAGCTCGGGGGGGGACTATGGCTACACCTTC
.,TRBV6-1,TRBJ2-2,TRBD2,16,CASSEILAGDAGELFF,TGTGCCAGCAGCGAAATTCTAGCGGGAGATGCCGGGGAGCTGTTTTTT
.,TRBV28,TRBJ2-1,.,16,CASSPYADSYYNEQFF,TGTGCCAGCAGCCCTTACGCGGACAGCTACTACAATGAGCAGTTCTTC
once,TRBV7-3,TRBJ1-1,.,14,CASSLAGQNTEAFF,TGTGCCAGCAGCTTAGCAGGGCAGAACACTGAAGCTTTCTTT
.,TRBV30,TRBJ2-7,.,16,CAWGGSGTIGNYEQYF,TGTGCCTGGGGGGGAAGCGGGACAATCGGAAATTACGAGCAGTACTTC
.,TRBV6-1,TRBJ1-1,TRBD1,15,CASSDSLTGETEAFF,TGTGCCAGCAGTGACTCCCTGACAGGGGAAACTGAAGCTTTCTTT
.,TRBV21-1,TRBJ2-1,.,15,CASSKGRSSYNEQFF,TGTGCCAGCAGCAAAGGGCGGAGCTCCTACAATGAGCAGTTCTTC
.,TRBV9,TRBJ2-7,TRBD2,15,CASSVGLATSYEQYF,TGTGCCAGCAGCGTAGGACTAGCGACTTCCTACGAGCAGTACTTC
.,TRBV2,TRBJ1-1,TRBD1,12,CARRGGTGEAFF,TGTGCCAGGAGGGGTGGGACAGGGGAAGCTTTCTTT
.,TRBV7-3,TRBJ1-6,TRBD1,13,CASSIQGDSPLHF,TGTGCCAGCAGCATTCAGGGGGACTCACCCCTCCACTTT
.,TRBV5-6,TRBJ2-1,.,16,CASSLRGSGSYNEQFF,TGTGCCAGCAGCTTGAGGGGAAGTGGGTCCTACAATGAGCAGTTCTTC
.,TRBV15,TRBJ1-1,.,14,CATSRDRTSIRAFF,TGTGCCACCAGCAGAGACCGGACAAGCATAAGGGCTTTCTTT
few,TRBV27,TRBJ2-6,.,16,CASSPHRLLGANVLTF,TGTGCCAGCAGTCCTCATAGATTATTGGGGGCCAACGTCCTGACTTTC
.,TRBV7-3,TRBJ1-1,TRBD1,15,CASSLVGGAGTEAFF,TGTGCCAGCAGCCTAGTAGGGGGCGCAGGCACTGAAGCTTTCTTT
.,TRBV30,TRBJ2-3,TRBD2,13,CAWGASGSGTQYF,TGTGCCTGGGGGGCTAGCGGGAGTGGTACGCAGTATTTT
few,TRBV7-9,TRBJ2-2,.,10,CASGPWELFF,TGTGCCAGCGGCCCATGGGAGCTGTTTTTT
.,TRBV5-6,TRBJ2-6,.,13,CASSLLRSNVLTF,TGTGCCAGCAGCTTGCTGCGGTCCAACGTCCTGACTTTC
.,TRBV5-1,TRBJ2-1,TRBD2,19,CASRQKLAGLFFSYNEQFF,TGCGCCAGCAGACAAAAGCTAGCGGGTCTATTTTTCTCCTACAATGAGCAGTTCTTC
.,TRBV9,TRBJ1-1,.,15,CASSVGGRVNTEAFF,TGTGCCAGCAGCGTAGGTGGGAGGGTGAACACTGAAGCTTTCTTT
once,TRBV6-6,TRBJ1-5,.,16,CASSYAGAKGNQPQHF,TGTGCCAGCAGTTACGCGGGGGCTAAGGGCAATCAGCCCCAGCATTTT
.,TRBV7-3,TRBJ2-1,TRBD2,15,CASSLTSGVYNEQFF,TGTGCCAGCAGCTTGACTAGCGGGGTTTACAATGAGCAGTTCTTC
.,TRBV7-2,TRBJ1-2,.,13,CASSLGEDYGYTF,TGTGCCAGCAGCTTAGGGGAGGACTATGGCTACACCTTC
few,TRBV2,TRBJ1-1,TRBD1,17,CASSGDRGREGTTEAFF,TGTGCCAGCAGCGGGGACAGGGGAAGAGAGGGGACCACTGAAGCTTTCTTT
.,TRBV12-5,TRBJ2-7,TRBD1,14,CASGLDRGVDEQYF,TGTGCTAGTGGTTTGGACAGGGGCGTCGACGAGCAGTACTTC
.,TRBV4-1,TRBJ2-1,.,17,CASSQIPRDSYMHEQFF,TGCGCCAGCAGCCAAATTCCCCGGGACTCCTATATGCATGAGCAGTTCTTC
.,TRBV28,TRBJ1-1,.,14,CASSSGGSVTEAFF,TGTGCCAGCAGTTCGGGCGGGAGTGTGACTGAAGCTTTCTTT
.,TRBV18,TRBJ2-3,TRBD2,17,CASSPPRTSGLPDTQYF,TGTGCCAGCTCACCACCGAGGACTAGCGGGCTCCCAGATACGCAGTATTTT
.,TRBV7-3,TRBJ2-2,.,16,CASSQNGGTNTGELFF,TGTGCCAGCAGCCAAAATGGGGGGACGAACACCGGGGAGCTGTTTTTT
.,TRBV11-2,TRBJ1-4,TRBD1,14,CASSPGQGEEKLFF,TGTGCCAGCAGCCCGGGACAGGGTGAAGAAAAACTGTTTTTT
few,TRBV13,TRBJ2-3,TRBD2,15,CASSLVREGTDTQYF,TGTGCCAGCAGCTTAGTCCGGGAGGGCACAGATACGCAGTATTTT